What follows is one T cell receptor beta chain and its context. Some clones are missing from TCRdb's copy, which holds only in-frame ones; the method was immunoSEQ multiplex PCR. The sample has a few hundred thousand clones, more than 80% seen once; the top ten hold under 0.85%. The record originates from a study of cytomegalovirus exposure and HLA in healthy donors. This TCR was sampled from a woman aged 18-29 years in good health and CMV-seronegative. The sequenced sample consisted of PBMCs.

The CDR3 loop reads CASSQDRGLNTEAFF. CDR3 in DNA: TGTGCCAGCAGTCAGGACAGGGGGCTGAACACTGAAGCTTTCTTT. The chain carries TRBV6-1 and TRBJ1-1, with 11 bases lining up with TRBD1. The CDR3 runs 15 residues. Trimming took 5 bases from V and 0 from J; bases not matched to a gene: 2. CDR1 MNHNS and CDR2 SASEGT come from the germline V gene.